This TCR beta chain was recovered during a study of T cells expressing NK-cell markers. About the study: According to the study, TCR beta repertoires originated from sorted CD3+CD56+NKG2C+, CD3+CD56+NKG2C- and CD3+CD56-NKG2C+ T cells. General study results and limits: Nothing established the HCMV specificity of expanded NKG2C+ T cell clones.

The germline CDR1 and CDR2 sequences are SGHVS and FQNEAQ. The CDR3 consists of 12 residues. Template switching by 5'RACE with UMIs generated the TCR beta cDNA. With the 5' RACE reads reprocessed, TCRdb shows one record per CDR3 protein and no DNA. Here the sample table reports 500,000 to 700,000 distinct CDR3 sequences. With respect to this clonotype: Its target is not known.

Sample: blood T cells: a sorted CD56 or NKG2C T cell subset, CD4+ or CD8+ T cells, or bulk PBMC T cells (not recorded which). This sequence joins TRBV7-8 and TRBJ1-1; with no DNA, the TCRdb D assignment of TRBD1 cannot be verified. The sequence came from a man aged 18-30 years in good health. CDR3 protein: CASSLAKGQAFF.